This TCR beta chain was captured by sequencing in a study of regulatory T cells in long-lasting Graves disease. Study-level findings and limits: Newly diagnosed patients shared about a thousand public clonotypes; persistent patients shared more than 2,500. TRBV28, TRBJ1-2 and TRBJ2-5 were favored in persistent disease.

The sample holds a few counts of this clonotype. Its cognate antigen is unknown. As to time point: persistent/refractory GD, antithyroid drugs over 5 years with positive TRAb. The TCR library used RNA extracted from PBMCs. EDTA tubes were used for drawing 8.5 to 9 milliliters of peripheral blood. CDR3 regions were amplified by Arm-PCR using iRepertoire HTBI primers to build TCR beta libraries. Using its own MiXCR run on the multiplex PCR reads, TCRdb lists one record per CDR3 protein. The sample records 400,000 to 450,000 distinct CDR3 sequences, 23% being singletons. The CDR3 is made up of 14 amino acids. Unmatched junction bases numbered 5, after V lost 3 bases and J lost 0 bases. Germline loops: CDR1 DFQATT, CDR2 SNEGSKA (reference sequence).

The clonotype originates from a female donor with Graves disease. Source: peripheral blood mononuclear cells (PBMCs), taken when the disease was refractory, from a patient treated with antithyroid drugs. The chain has TRBV20-1 and TRBJ2-7, with 7 positions matching TRBD2. CDR3 protein: CSASGLAVSYEQYF. The CDR3 DNA sequence: TGCAGTGCTAGCGGGCTAGCGGTCTCCTACGAGCAGTACTTC.